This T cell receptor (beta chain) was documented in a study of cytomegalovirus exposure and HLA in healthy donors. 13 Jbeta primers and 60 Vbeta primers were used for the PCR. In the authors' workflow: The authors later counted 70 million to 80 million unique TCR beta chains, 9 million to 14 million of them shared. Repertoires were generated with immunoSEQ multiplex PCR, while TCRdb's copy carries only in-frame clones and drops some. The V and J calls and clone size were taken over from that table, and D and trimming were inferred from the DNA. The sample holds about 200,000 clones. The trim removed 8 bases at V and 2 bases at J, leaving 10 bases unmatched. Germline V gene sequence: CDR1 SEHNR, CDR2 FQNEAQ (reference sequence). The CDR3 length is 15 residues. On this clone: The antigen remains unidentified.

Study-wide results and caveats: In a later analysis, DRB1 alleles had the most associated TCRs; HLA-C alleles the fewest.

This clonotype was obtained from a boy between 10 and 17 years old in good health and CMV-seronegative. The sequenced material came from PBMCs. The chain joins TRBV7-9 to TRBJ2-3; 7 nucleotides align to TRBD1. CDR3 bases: TGTGCCAGCTTAGGGATAGGGACAGACACAGATACGCAGTATTTT. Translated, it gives CASLGIGTDTDTQYF.